This T cell receptor beta chain was obtained from a study of monozygotic twins with inflammatory bowel disease. Study results and caveats: With inverse Simpson as the measure, TCRbeta diversity was lower in IBD patients than in healthy co-twins. Immunosuppressive treatments differing between patients may have added repertoire variability.

The unique tags termed UMIs, each holding a 6-nucleotide sample barcode, were added by means of template switching. TCRdb re-called the 5' RACE reads and gives one entry per CDR3 protein, without DNA. The sample table sets out a few hundred thousand distinct CDR3 sequences. Isolation of total RNA was performed on whole blood, with no prior T cell sorting. Germline CDR1 is MNHEY and CDR2 is SMNVEV (reference sequence). CDR3 length equals 13 residues. With respect to this clonotype: Antigen: not known.

Material: blood. The chain recombines TRBV27 with TRBJ2-7; TCRdb's D call of TRBD1 is untestable without DNA. The source of this sequence is a human donor with ulcerative colitis or Crohn's disease, or a healthy co-twin of an affected twin (not recorded which). The CDR3 loop is CASSLTEEYEQYF.